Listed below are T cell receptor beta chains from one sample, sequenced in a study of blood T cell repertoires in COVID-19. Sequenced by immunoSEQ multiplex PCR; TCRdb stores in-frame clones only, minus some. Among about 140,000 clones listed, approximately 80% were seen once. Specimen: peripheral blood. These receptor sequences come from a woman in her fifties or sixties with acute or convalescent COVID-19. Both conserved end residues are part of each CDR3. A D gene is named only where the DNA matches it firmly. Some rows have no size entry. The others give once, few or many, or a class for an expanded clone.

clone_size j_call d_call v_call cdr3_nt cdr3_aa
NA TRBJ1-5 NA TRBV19 TGTGCCAGTAGTATACTGCAACAGGGCAATCAGCCCCAGCATTTT CASSILQQGNQPQHF
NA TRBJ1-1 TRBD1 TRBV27 TGTGCCAGCAGTTTATATAAGGGGGCAGGGACTGAAGCTTTCTTT CASSLYKGAGTEAFF
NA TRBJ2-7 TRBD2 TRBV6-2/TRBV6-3 TGTGCCAGCAGTTACCGCACTAGCGGGAGGTTCTACGAGCAGTACTTC CASSYRTSGRFYEQYF
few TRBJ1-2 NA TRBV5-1 TGCGCCAGCAGCTTTTCTGGAGGCAGTTTCGTGTCCTATGGCTACACCTTC CASSFSGGSFVSYGYTF
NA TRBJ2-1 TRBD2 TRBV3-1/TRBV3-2 TGTGCCAGCAGCCCCCTAGCGGGAGTGAGATACAATGAGCAGTTCTTC CASSPLAGVRYNEQFF
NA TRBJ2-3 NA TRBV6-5 TGTGCCAGCAGTAGACTCGGAGGGCCGCCAGATACGCAGTATTTT CASSRLGGPPDTQYF
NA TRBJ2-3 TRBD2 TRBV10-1 TGCGCCAGCAGTGGACGGACTAGCGGGAGGGCCAACAGGGATACGCAGTATTTT CASSGRTSGRANRDTQYF
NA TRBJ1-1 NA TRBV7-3 TGTGCCAGTAGGCTCGCACGAACAGCGAACACTGAAGCTTTCTTT CASRLARTANTEAFF
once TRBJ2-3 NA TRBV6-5 TGTGCCAGCAGTTACGGAGGCACAGATACGCAGTATTTT CASSYGGTDTQYF
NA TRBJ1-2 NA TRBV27 TGTGCCAGCACCGGAGGAGGGAGTGGTAGCTACACCTTC CASTGGGSGSYTF
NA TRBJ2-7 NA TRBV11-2 TGTGCCAGCAGCTTAGTGGCTAGCGAATCCTACGAGCAGTACTTC CASSLVASESYEQYF
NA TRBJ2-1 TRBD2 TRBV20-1 TGCAGTGCTAGTTTGGGGACTAGCGGGAGGGCATATGAGCAGTTCTTC CSASLGTSGRAYEQFF
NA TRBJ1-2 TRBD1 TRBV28 TGTGCCAGCAGTGGGGGCGGGACAGCAATAAATAGCTACACCTTC CASSGGGTAINSYTF
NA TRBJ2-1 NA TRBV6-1 TGTGCCAGCAGTCAAGGAGGAGATCAGTTCTTC CASSQGGDQFF
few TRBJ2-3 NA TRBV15 TGTGCCACCGGATCTAGCGTTTACCCTTACACAGATACGCAGTATTTT CATGSSVYPYTDTQYF
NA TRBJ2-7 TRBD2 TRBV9 TGTGCCAGCAGCGTAAGAGGGCGGGAGGGCCTAAACGAGCAGTACTTC CASSVRGREGLNEQYF
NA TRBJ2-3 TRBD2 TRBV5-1 TGCGCCAGCAGGACCGGGACTAGCGGACAAAGCACAGATACGCAGTATTTT CASRTGTSGQSTDTQYF
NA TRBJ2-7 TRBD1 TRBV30 TGTGCCTGGTGTACGGGACAGGGCTACGAGCAGTACTTC CAWCTGQGYEQYF
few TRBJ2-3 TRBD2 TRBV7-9 TGTGCCAGCAGCTTTAATACCGGGAGGTCAGATACGCAGTATTTT CASSFNTGRSDTQYF
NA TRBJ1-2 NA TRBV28 TGTGCCAGCAGTTTGGGGCCAGCTAACTATGGCTACACCTTC CASSLGPANYGYTF
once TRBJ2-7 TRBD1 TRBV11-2 TGTGCCAGCAGCCCGGACAGGGGGCCATCCTACGAGCAGTACTTC CASSPDRGPSYEQYF